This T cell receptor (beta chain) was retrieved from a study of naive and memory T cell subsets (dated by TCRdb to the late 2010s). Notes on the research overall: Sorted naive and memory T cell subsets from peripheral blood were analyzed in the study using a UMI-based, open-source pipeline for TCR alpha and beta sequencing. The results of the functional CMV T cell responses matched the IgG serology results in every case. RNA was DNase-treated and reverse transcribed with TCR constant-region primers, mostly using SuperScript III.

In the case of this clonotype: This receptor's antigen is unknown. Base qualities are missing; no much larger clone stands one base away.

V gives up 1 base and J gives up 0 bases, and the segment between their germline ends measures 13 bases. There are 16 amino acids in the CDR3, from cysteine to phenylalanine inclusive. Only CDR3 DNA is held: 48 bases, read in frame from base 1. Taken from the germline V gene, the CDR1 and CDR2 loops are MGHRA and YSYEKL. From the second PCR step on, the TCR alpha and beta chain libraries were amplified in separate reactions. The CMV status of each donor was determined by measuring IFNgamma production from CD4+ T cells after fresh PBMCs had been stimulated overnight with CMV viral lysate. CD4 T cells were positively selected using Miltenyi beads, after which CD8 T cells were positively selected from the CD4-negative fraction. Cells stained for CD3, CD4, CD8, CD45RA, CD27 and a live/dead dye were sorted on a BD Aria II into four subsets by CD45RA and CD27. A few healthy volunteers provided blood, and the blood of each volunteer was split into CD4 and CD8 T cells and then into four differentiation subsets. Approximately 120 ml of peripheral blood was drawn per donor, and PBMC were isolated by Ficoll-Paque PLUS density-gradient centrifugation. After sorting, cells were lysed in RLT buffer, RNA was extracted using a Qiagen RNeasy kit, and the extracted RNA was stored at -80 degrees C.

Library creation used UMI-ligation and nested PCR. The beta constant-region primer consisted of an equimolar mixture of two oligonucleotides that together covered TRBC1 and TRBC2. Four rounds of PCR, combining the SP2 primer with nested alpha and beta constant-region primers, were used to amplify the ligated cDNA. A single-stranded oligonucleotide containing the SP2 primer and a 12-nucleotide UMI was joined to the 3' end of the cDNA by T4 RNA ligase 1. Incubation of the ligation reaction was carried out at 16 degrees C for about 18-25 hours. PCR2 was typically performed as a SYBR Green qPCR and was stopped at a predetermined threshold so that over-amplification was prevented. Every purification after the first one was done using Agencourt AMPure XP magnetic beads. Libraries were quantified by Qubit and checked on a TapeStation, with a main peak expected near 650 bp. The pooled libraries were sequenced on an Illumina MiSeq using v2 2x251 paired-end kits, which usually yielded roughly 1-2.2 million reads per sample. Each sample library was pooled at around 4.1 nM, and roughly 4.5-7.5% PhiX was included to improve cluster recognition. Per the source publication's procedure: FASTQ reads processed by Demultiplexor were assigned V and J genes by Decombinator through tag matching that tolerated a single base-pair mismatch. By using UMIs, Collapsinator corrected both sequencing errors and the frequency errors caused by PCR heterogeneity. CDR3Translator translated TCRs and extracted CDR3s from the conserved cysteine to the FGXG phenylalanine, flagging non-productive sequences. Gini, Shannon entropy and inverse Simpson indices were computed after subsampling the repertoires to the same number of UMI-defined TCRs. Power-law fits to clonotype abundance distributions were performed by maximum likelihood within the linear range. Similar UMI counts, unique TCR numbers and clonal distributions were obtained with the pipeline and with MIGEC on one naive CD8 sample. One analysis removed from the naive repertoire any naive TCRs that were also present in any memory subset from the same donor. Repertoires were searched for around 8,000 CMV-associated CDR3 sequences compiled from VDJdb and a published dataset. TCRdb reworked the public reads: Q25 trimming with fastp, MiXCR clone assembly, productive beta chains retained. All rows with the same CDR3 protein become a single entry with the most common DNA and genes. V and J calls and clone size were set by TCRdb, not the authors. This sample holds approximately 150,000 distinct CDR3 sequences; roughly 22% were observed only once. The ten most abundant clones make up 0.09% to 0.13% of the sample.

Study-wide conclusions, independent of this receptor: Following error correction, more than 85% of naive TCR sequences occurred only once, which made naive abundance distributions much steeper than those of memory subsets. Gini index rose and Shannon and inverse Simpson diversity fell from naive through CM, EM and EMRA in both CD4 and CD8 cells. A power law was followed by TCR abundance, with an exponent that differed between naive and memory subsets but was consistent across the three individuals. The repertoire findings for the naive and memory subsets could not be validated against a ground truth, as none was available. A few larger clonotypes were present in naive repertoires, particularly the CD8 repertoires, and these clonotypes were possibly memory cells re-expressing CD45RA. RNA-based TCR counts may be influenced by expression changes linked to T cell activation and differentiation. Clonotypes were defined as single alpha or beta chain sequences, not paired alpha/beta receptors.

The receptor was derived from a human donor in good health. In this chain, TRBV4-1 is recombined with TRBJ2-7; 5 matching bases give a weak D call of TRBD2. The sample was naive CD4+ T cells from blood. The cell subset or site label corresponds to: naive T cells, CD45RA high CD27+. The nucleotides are TGCGCCAGCAGCCAAGGAACGGGAAAGAGCTCCTACGAGCAGTACTTC. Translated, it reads CASSQGTGKSSYEQYF.